Presented here are 21 T cell receptor beta chains from one specimen sequenced in a study of CD8 T cells in Susac syndrome. A quantity of about 0.5 to 1 ug RNA underwent reverse transcription using random hexamers. TCRdb re-derived calls from the immunoSEQ multiplex PCR reads in MiXCR, one entry per CDR3 protein. In the table there are 150,000 to 200,000 distinct CDR3 sequences, under 95% of which are singletons. The sequencing sample was made of CD4+ T cells from PBMCs. All receptors come from a human donor with Susac syndrome.

This sequence joins TRBV16 and TRBJ1-3; maybe TRBD1 (6 bases). CDR3 length: 16 residues. Germline V CDR1 and CDR2: KGHSY, FQNENV. V was shortened by 0 bases and J by 0 bases, with 9 bases between the two germline ends. Written as DNA, the CDR3 is TGTGCCAGCAGCCAATCACCCAGGGGCTCTGGAAACACCATATATTTT. It yields the protein CASSQSPRGSGNTIYF.

The chain carries TRBV4-3 and TRBJ2-2; D not certain. The CDR3 is 15 amino acids. Germline V lookup: CDR1 LGHNA, CDR2 YSLEER. The V end lost 1 base, the J end lost 4 bases, and 10 bases lay between the germline ends. The CDR3 coding sequence is TGCGCCAGCAGCCAAGCAGGCACAGCCACCGGGGAGCTGTTTTTT. Translating gives CASSQAGTATGELFF.

This sequence joins TRBV19 and TRBJ2-7; D gene uncertain. V was cut by 5 bases and J by 3 bases, with 8 bases left in between. The germline V gene has CDR1 LNHDA and CDR2 SQIVND (reference sequence). This CDR3 comprises 12 residues. The chain's CDR3 is CASSQTDYEQYF. CDR3 DNA: TGTGCCAGTAGTCAGACCGACTACGAGCAGTACTTC.

V usage is TRBV29-1 and J usage is TRBJ2-7; possibly TRBD2 for D (5 bases). CDR1 is SQVTM, CDR2 ANQGSEA, per germline. This CDR3 is 11 amino acids long. The V gene lost 6 bases and the J gene lost 9 bases, with 15 bases spanning the gap. In nucleotides, the CDR3 is TGCAGCGTGACTACAGTGGAAAGGCAGTACTTC. Translating it yields CSVTTVERQYF.

The chain combines TRBV20-1 with TRBJ1-2; D perhaps matches TRBD1 (5 bases). Per germline, CDR1 DFQATT and CDR2 SNEGSKA (reference sequence). This CDR3 region has 12 residues. Trimming took 5 bases from V and 8 from J, leaving 15 bases between them. The CDR3 region is CSAVRGGEGYTF. The CDR3 DNA follows: TGCAGTGCTGTTCGCGGGGGTGAGGGCTACACCTTC.

The chain joins TRBV5-5 to TRBJ2-1, with a possible D match to TRBD1 (6 bases). Germline V gives CDR1 SGHKS, CDR2 YYEKEE (reference sequence). The CDR3 runs 12 residues. The germline V and J ends were trimmed by 0 bases and 9 bases, with 7 bases remaining between them. DNA for the CDR3: TGTGCCAGCAGCTTGGTAGGGGGTGAGCAGTTCTTC. This codes for CASSLVGGEQFF.

The V gene is TRBV7-9, the J gene TRBJ1-4; D perhaps matches TRBD1 (5 bases). Per germline, CDR1 SEHNR and CDR2 FQNEAQ (reference sequence). The CDR3 contains 18 residues. V gave up 4 bases and J gave up 8 bases, with 26 bases separating them. Written as DNA, the CDR3 is TGTGCCAGCAGCTCCCTCCACAACAGGCAGGGACCTGAAGAAAAACTGTTTTTT. Protein sequence: CASSSLHNRQGPEEKLFF.

The chain recombines TRBV20-1 with TRBJ2-5; 12 bases are shared with TRBD2. The germline CDR1 and CDR2 sequences are DFQATT and SNEGSKA (reference sequence). After removal of 0 bases from V and 4 bases from J, the junction contained 6 bases not matched to a gene. The CDR3 is made up of 16 amino acids. This CDR3 reads CSARDAKLAGGETQYF. The DNA for the CDR3 is TGCAGTGCTAGAGATGCGAAACTAGCGGGGGGAGAGACCCAGTACTTC.

This chain uses TRBV14 with TRBJ1-1; D is undetermined. Per the germline V gene, CDR1 is SGHDN and CDR2 is FVKESK. The CDR3 is made up of 15 amino acids. Trimming took 4 bases from V and 0 from J, leaving 12 bases between them. The DNA of the CDR3 is TGTGCCAGCAGCCCCCGGGGAGCCTTGAACACTGAAGCTTTCTTT. Translated, it gives CASSPRGALNTEAFF. Looking up the rest from reference TRBV14 and TRBJ1-1 gives the full variable domain: EAGVTQFPSHSVIEKGQTVTLRCDPISGHDNLYWYRRVMGKEIKFLLHFVKESKQDESGMPNNRFLAERTGGTYSTLKVQPAELEDSGVYFCASSPRGALNTEAFFGQGTRLTVV.

The CDR3 spells CASSEMAGGPSYNEQFF. The CDR3 DNA sequence: TGTGCCAGCAGTGAAATGGCGGGGGGACCGTCCTACAATGAGCAGTTCTTC. The chain joins TRBV2 to TRBJ2-1; 8 nucleotides line up with TRBD2. The junction had 7 bases not matched to a gene; V was cut back by 2 bases and J by 1 base. The CDR3 length is 17 residues. The V gene's germline CDR1 is SNHLY and CDR2 FYNNEI.

The chain recombines TRBV14 with TRBJ2-1, with 10 bases identical to TRBD1. Germline CDR1 SGHDN, CDR2 FVKESK. The CDR3 runs to 15 residues. With V trimmed by 5 bases and J by 5 bases, 6 bases remained unmatched. CDR3 sequence reads: CASSDRTGGNNEQFF. CDR3 nucleotides: TGTGCCAGCAGCGACCGGACAGGGGGAAACAATGAGCAGTTCTTC.

This clonotype has a single count. The rearrangement joins TRBV10-3 to TRBJ2-5, with 10 nucleotides matching TRBD2. The trim removed 5 bases at V and 2 bases at J, leaving 8 bases unmatched. Germline V gives CDR1 ENHRY, CDR2 SYGVKD. This CDR3 contains 16 residues. The CDR3 reads CAISLHTTSGQETQYF. CDR3 DNA sequence: TGTGCCATCAGTCTTCATACGACTAGCGGGCAAGAGACCCAGTACTTC.

The chain joins TRBV5-4 to TRBJ2-7; D might be TRBD2 (5 bases). Trimming removed 5 bases at V and 6 bases at J, with 15 bases between. Per the germline V gene, CDR1 is SGHNT and CDR2 is YYREEE (reference sequence). This CDR3 is 13 amino acids long. Here the CDR3 DNA reads TGTGCCAGCAGTCGGGAACCCCTGGGCGAGCAGTACTTC. Translating it yields CASSREPLGEQYF.

This chain links TRBV20-1 with TRBJ1-2; D gene unclear. Trimming took off 6 bases at V and 4 bases at J, with 6 bases between the two ends. Looked up from germline, CDR1 is DFQATT and CDR2 is SNEGSKA (reference sequence). This CDR3 is 10 amino acids long. This CDR3 reads CSAYTYGYTF. In DNA form, the CDR3 reads TGCAGTGCATACACCTATGGCTACACCTTC.

The chain has TRBV4-2 and TRBJ2-1; TRBD2 matches at 11 bases. Germline CDR1 LGHNA, CDR2 YNFKEQ. This CDR3 is 16 amino acids long. V was clipped by 0 bases and J by 10 bases; unmatched bases: 8. For the CDR3, the DNA is TGTGCCAGCAGCCAAGAAGGTGTAGCGGGGGGGCGGGAGCAGTTCTTC. Protein product: CASSQEGVAGGREQFF.

The V and J genes are TRBV5-4 and TRBJ2-3; either TRBD1 or TRBD2 may fit D (5 bases each). V lost 7 bases and J 3 bases, leaving 18 bases between the germline ends. Looked up from germline, CDR1 is SGHNT and CDR2 is YYREEE (reference sequence). This CDR3 is built from 15 residues. CDR3 protein: CASSRGGAPTDTQYF. The CDR3 bases are TGTGCCAGCTCCCGTGGGGGAGCCCCGACAGATACGCAGTATTTT.

The sample holds a few counts of this clonotype. The chain uses TRBV29-1 and TRBJ1-1; tentatively, D is TRBD1 (5 bases). Between the trimmed V and J ends, which lost 6 bases and 1 base, there was a span of 9 bases. The length of the CDR3 is 12 residues. Germline assignment: CDR1 SQVTM and CDR2 ANQGSEA. In DNA form, the CDR3 reads TGCAGCGTCGGTACAGGGAACACTGAAGCTTTCTTT. Its protein product is CSVGTGNTEAFF.

This chain joins TRBV2 and TRBJ2-5, with 11 bases matching TRBD2. From germline, CDR1 is SNHLY and CDR2 FYNNEI. V lost 5 bases, J lost 9 bases, and 11 bases stayed unmatched. The CDR3 is 15 residues long. CDR3 nucleotides: TGTGCCAGCAGTCAAATTAGCGGGGGGGCCTCCCCCCAGTACTTC. Its translation: CASSQISGGASPQYF.

V is TRBV10-3 and J is TRBJ1-2; 8 nucleotides agree with TRBD1. Germline V gene lookup returns CDR1 ENHRY and CDR2 SYGVKD. Trimming cost V 5 bases and J 8 bases; bases outside gene matches: 10. The CDR3 totals 14 residues. The CDR3 DNA is TGTGCCATCAGTCTACCCGGACAGGGAAACGGCTACACCTTC. It encodes CAISLPGQGNGYTF.

This clonotype appeared once. V gene TRBV6-5 combines with J gene TRBJ2-5; a weak D match, TRBD2 (6 bases). V lost 7 bases and J lost 1, with 7 bases in between. The CDR3 extends over 12 amino acids. Per germline, CDR1 MNHEY and CDR2 SVGAGI. The CDR3 DNA is TGTGCCAGCAACGGGGGCCAAGAGACCCAGTACTTC. It yields the protein CASNGGQETQYF.

The count of this clonotype is one. This chain uses TRBV7-3 with TRBJ2-6; 7 bases are a match to TRBD1. The trim removed 5 bases at V and 2 bases at J, leaving 9 bases unmatched. Germline V lookup: CDR1 SGHTA, CDR2 FQGTGA. The CDR3 covers 17 residues. CDR3 sequence (DNA): TGTGCCAGCAGCCGGACCCGACAGGGAGCTGGGGCCAACGTCCTGACTTTC. This codes for CASSRTRQGAGANVLTF. The full variable domain, rest sourced from reference TRBV7-3 and TRBJ2-6, is GAGVSQTPSNKVTEKGKYVELRCDPISGHTALYWYRQSLGQGPEFLIYFQGTGAADDSGLPNDRFFAVRPEGSVSTLKIQRTERGDSAVYLCASSRTRQGAGANVLTFGAGSRLTVL.